Below are 16 T cell receptor beta chains sequenced from a single sample in a study of blood T cell repertoires in COVID-19. Some clones are missing from TCRdb's copy, which holds only in-frame ones; the method was immunoSEQ multiplex PCR. The top ten hold less than 20% of the sample, which has roughly 300,000 clones, roughly nine tenths seen once. Sequenced input: PBMCs or T cells enriched from blood (not recorded which). The receptors shown here come from a young woman who had recovered from COVID-19.

The V and J genes are TRBV4-2 and TRBJ1-2, with D maybe TRBD1 (6 bases). The V gene's germline CDR1 is LGHNA and CDR2 YNFKEQ. This CDR3 is 15 amino acids long. The germline V and J ends were trimmed by 3 bases and 8 bases, with 19 bases remaining between them. CDR3 DNA: TGTGCCAGCAGCCAGGTAGCAGGGGCGGGTCCGGGCTACACCTTC. Its translation is CASSQVAGAGPGYTF.

The CDR3: CASSQVSQSGANVLTF. The CDR3 DNA is TGTGCCAGCAGCCAAGTTTCCCAATCTGGGGCCAACGTCCTGACTTTC. The chain joins TRBV3-1 (or the pseudogene TRBV3-2) to TRBJ2-6, with D unclear. V was trimmed by 1 base and J by 1 base, leaving 8 bases between them. Looked up from germline, CDR1 is LGHDT and CDR2 is YNNKEL (reference sequence). The CDR3 loop spans 16 amino acids.

The V and J genes are TRBV29-1 and TRBJ1-2; tentatively, D is TRBD1 (6 bases). V shed 2 bases and J shed 8 bases, with 21 bases lying between them. This CDR3 has 15 amino acids. Germline CDR1 reads SQVTM; CDR2 reads ANQGSEA. CDR3 loop: CSVETEGGPAGGYTF. Here the CDR3 DNA reads TGCAGCGTTGAAACCGAGGGGGGGCCCGCCGGGGGCTACACCTTC.

The chain employs TRBV5-1 and TRBJ2-2; D may be TRBD1 (6 bases). CDR3 length equals 13 residues. V lost 5 bases and J lost 1, with 6 bases in between. Germline loops: CDR1 SGHRS, CDR2 YFSETQ. CDR3 sequence: CASRQGNTGELFF. In DNA form, the CDR3 reads TGCGCCAGCAGACAGGGGAACACCGGGGAGCTGTTTTTT.

The V and J genes are TRBV7-9 and TRBJ2-1, with 12 nucleotides matching TRBD2. Trimming at V came to 5 bases and at J to 7 bases, leaving 6 bases not matched to a gene. Germline assignment: CDR1 SEHNR and CDR2 FQNEAQ (reference sequence). The CDR3 is made up of 15 amino acids. CDR3 nucleotide sequence: TGTGCCAGCAGCCCAGCGGGGACTAGCGGGAATGAGCAGTTCTTC. It translates to CASSPAGTSGNEQFF.

The chain couples TRBV7-8 to TRBJ1-2, with D uncertain. The germline V and J ends were trimmed by 5 bases and 2 bases, with 3 bases remaining between them. This CDR3 is built from 11 residues. CDR1 is SGHVS and CDR2 is FQNEAQ in the germline V gene. The CDR3 DNA is TGTGCCAGCAGCCTAAACTATGGCTACACCTTC. As protein: CASSLNYGYTF.

The CDR3 DNA follows: TGCGCCAGCAGCGTCCAACTAGCGGGACAGGACAATGAGCAGTTCTTC. This translates into CASSVQLAGQDNEQFF. This rearrangement joins TRBV5-1 to TRBJ2-1; 10 bases are a match to TRBD2. The V segment lost 4 bases and the J segment 5 bases; nucleotides outside the gene matches: 9. This CDR3 is 16 amino acids long. Germline CDR1 SGHRS, CDR2 YFSETQ.

This rearrangement joins TRBV9 to TRBJ1-2; 8 bases match TRBD1. Unmatched junction bases numbered 8, after V lost 3 bases and J lost 4 bases. The CDR3 contains 15 residues. Germline V gene data show CDR1 as SGDLS and CDR2 as YYNGEE. The CDR3 region is CASSAGDRPSYGYTF. CDR3 DNA: TGTGCCAGCAGCGCTGGGGACAGGCCAAGCTATGGCTACACCTTC.

This clone showed up just once. The CDR3 DNA reads TGTGCCACCAGTGATCGGACAGGGGGCGGATACGAGCAGTACTTC. Amino acid sequence: CATSDRTGGGYEQYF. V usage is TRBV24-1 and J usage is TRBJ2-7; the match to TRBD1 covers 11 bases. Germline CDR1 and CDR2: KGHDR and SFDVKD. Trimming took 3 bases from V and 4 from J; bases not matched to a gene: 4. The CDR3 sequence is 15 residues long.

This clone was picked up a small number of times. The chain is built from TRBV28 and TRBJ2-1, with D perhaps matching TRBD2 (6 bases). V was clipped by 5 bases and J by 0 bases, with 14 bases between them. CDR1 MDHEN and CDR2 SYDVKM come from the germline V gene. The length of the CDR3 is 16 residues. The CDR3 DNA reads as TGTGCCAGCAGTAGCCAGGACGGGAGCTCCTACAATGAGCAGTTCTTC. Its translation is CASSSQDGSSYNEQFF.

The V gene is TRBV19, the J gene TRBJ1-2; possible D gene TRBD1, 6 bases. V was shortened by 8 bases and J by 5 bases, with 12 bases between the two germline ends. Germline V CDR1 and CDR2: LNHDA, SQIVND (reference sequence). The CDR3 loop spans 12 amino acids. CDR3 residues: CASSKDSYGYTF. CDR3 sequence (DNA): TGTGCCAGTTCTAAGGACAGTTATGGCTACACCTTC.

This chain connects TRBV7-9 to TRBJ2-1; no firm D call. This CDR3 contains 13 residues. CDR1 and CDR2 (germline): SEHNR, FQNEAQ (reference sequence). Between the trimmed V and J ends, which lost 5 bases and 0 bases, there was a span of 5 bases. CDR3 sequence reads: CASSPRSYNEQFF. As DNA, the CDR3 is TGTGCCAGCAGCCCCCGCTCCTACAATGAGCAGTTCTTC. Drawing the rest from reference TRBV7-9 and TRBJ2-1, the complete variable domain is DTGVSQNPRHKITKRGQNVTFRCDPISEHNRLYWYRQTLGQGPEFLTYFQNEAQLEKSRLLSDRFSAERPKGSFSTLEIQRTEQGDSAMYLCASSPRSYNEQFFGPGTRLTVL.

This clone was observed once. The chain carries TRBV2 and TRBJ1-2, with 8 bases identical to TRBD1. Trimming took 5 bases from V and 8 from J; bases not matched to a gene: 1. This CDR3 spans 11 amino acids. The germline CDR1 and CDR2 sequences are SNHLY and FYNNEI. The CDR3 DNA sequence: TGTGCCAGCAGTCCAGGGGGCGGCTACACCTTC. Translation gives CASSPGGGYTF.

CDR3 residues: CASRGSGPSYNEQFF. DNA of the CDR3: TGTGCCAGCAGGGGGAGCGGGCCCTCCTACAATGAGCAGTTCTTC. This chain joins TRBV28 and TRBJ2-1, with TRBD2 as a possible D gene (6 bases). With 6 bases removed from V and 0 bases from J, the gap between germline ends came to 12 bases. Germline CDR1 MDHEN, CDR2 SYDVKM. The length of the CDR3 is 15 residues. Filled out from reference TRBV28 and TRBJ2-1, the complete variable domain reads DVKVTQSSRYLVKRTGEKVFLECVQDMDHENMFWYRQDPGLGLRLIYFSYDVKMKEKGDIPEGYSVSREKKERFSLILESASTNQTSMYLCASRGSGPSYNEQFFGPGTRLTVL.

J is TRBJ2-7 and V is TRBV2; D may be TRBD1 (6 bases). The V end lost 6 bases, the J end lost 1 base, and 10 bases lay between the germline ends. This CDR3 is 13 amino acids long. Per germline, CDR1 SNHLY and CDR2 FYNNEI. The CDR3 DNA is TGTGCCAGCAGAAAACAGGGTTCCTACGAGCAGTACTTC. This codes for CASRKQGSYEQYF.

In DNA form, the CDR3 reads TGCGCCAGCAGCGTTTCAATAGCGGGGGGGAAACAAGAGACCCAGTACTTC. Translated, it gives CASSVSIAGGKQETQYF. The rearrangement uses TRBV5-1 and TRBJ2-5; 11 positions agree with TRBD2. The V gene end was trimmed by 4 bases and the J gene end by 2 bases; junction bases not matched to a gene: 10. The germline gives CDR1 SGHRS, CDR2 YFSETQ. This CDR3 comprises 17 residues.